The rows below give T cell receptor beta chains drawn from one sample of a study of blood T cell repertoires in COVID-19. Data came from immunoSEQ multiplex PCR; TCRdb stores just in-frame clones and leaves some out. This sample has 100,000 to 150,000 clones, with approximately 89% found just once. Source material: peripheral blood. The receptors were sampled from a man aged 45 to 65 with acute or convalescent COVID-19. CDR3s include the opening cysteine and the closing phenylalanine or tryptophan. The order of the fields is V gene, clone size, D gene, J gene, CDR3 protein, CDR3 DNA. D genes are given only for firm matches. Where a row states a size, it is once, few, many or the class of an expanded clone; other rows omit it.

>TRBV5-8|-|-|TRBJ2-3
CASSLTGHDEDTQYF
TGTGCCAGCAGCTTAACAGGTCATGACGAAGATACGCAGTATTTT
>TRBV19|-|-|TRBJ2-1
CASGQGTYDEQFF
TGTGCCAGTGGCCAGGGTACGTACGATGAGCAGTTCTTC
>TRBV6-5|-|TRBD1|TRBJ2-7
CASSWGTGQAYEQYF
TGTGCCAGCAGTTGGGGGACAGGCCAGGCGTACGAGCAGTACTTC
>TRBV19|-|TRBD1|TRBJ1-2
CASGNPGQGIRGYTF
TGTGCCAGTGGTAACCCGGGACAGGGGATACGTGGCTACACCTTC
>TRBV7-9|once|-|TRBJ2-7
CASSPLASSYEQYF
TGTGCCAGCAGCCCCTTGGCATCCTCCTACGAGCAGTACTTC
>TRBV25-1|-|TRBD2|TRBJ2-1
CASSELLAGGYNEQFF
TGTGCCAGCAGTGAATTACTAGCGGGGGGATACAATGAGCAGTTCTTC
>TRBV2|-|-|TRBJ2-2
CASRTENTGELFF
TGTGCCAGCAGGACAGAGAACACCGGGGAGCTGTTTTTT
>TRBV30|-|TRBD2|TRBJ2-3
CAWSVASGGDTDTQYF
TGTGCCTGGAGTGTAGCTAGCGGGGGGGACACAGATACGCAGTATTTT
>TRBV7-2|few|-|TRBJ1-2
CASSPGLGGYTF
TGTGCCAGCAGCCCAGGGCTGGGTGGCTACACCTTC
>TRBV11-2|once|TRBD1|TRBJ2-1
CASTVTGGPYNEQFF
TGTGCCAGCACCGTAACAGGGGGACCCTACAATGAGCAGTTCTTC
>TRBV2|-|-|TRBJ2-1
CASRGHSGNNEQFF
TGTGCCAGCCGAGGACACTCTGGGAACAATGAGCAGTTCTTC
>TRBV19|-|-|TRBJ2-2
CASIPGITGELFF
TGTGCCAGTATACCAGGGATAACCGGGGAGCTGTTTTTT
>TRBV29-1|-|TRBD1|TRBJ2-3
CSVGHQGDQGTDTQYF
TGCAGCGTTGGCCACCAGGGGGATCAAGGCACAGATACGCAGTATTTT
>TRBV2|-|TRBD1|TRBJ1-5
CASYSGTGYSNQPQHF
TGTGCCAGCTACTCCGGGACAGGGTATTCCAATCAGCCCCAGCATTTT
>TRBV7-7|few|TRBD1|TRBJ1-3
CASSLSTGVGNTIYF
TGTGCTAGCAGCTTGTCCACAGGGGTCGGAAACACCATATATTTT
>TRBV19|-|-|TRBJ1-5
CASSMPGGGSFGNQPQHF
TGTGCCAGTAGTATGCCGGGGGGTGGATCGTTTGGCAATCAGCCCCAGCATTTT
>TRBV5-1|-|-|TRBJ1-5
CASSPLGREPQHF
TGCGCCAGCAGCCCCCTAGGGAGGGAGCCCCAGCATTTT
>TRBV5-1|-|-|TRBJ1-2
CASSRDSWDRYGYTF
TGCGCCAGCAGTCGGGACTCTTGGGATCGATATGGCTACACCTTC
>TRBV7-2|-|-|TRBJ1-1
CASSLASGRRNTEAFF
TGTGCCAGCAGCTTAGCGTCGGGGAGAAGGAACACTGAAGCTTTCTTT
>TRBV2|-|-|TRBJ1-1
CASKGSGTEAFF
TGTGCCAGCAAAGGATCGGGTACTGAAGCTTTCTTT
>TRBV2|-|-|TRBJ1-1
CASNRLVNTEAFF
TGTGCCAGCAACAGGCTCGTGAACACTGAAGCTTTCTTT
>TRBV10-3|once|-|TRBJ2-7
CAISGQSYEQYF
TGTGCCATCAGTGGACAGAGCTACGAGCAGTACTTC
>TRBV19|-|TRBD2|TRBJ2-3
CASSIVASGRARDTQYF
TGTGCCAGTAGTATCGTGGCTAGCGGGAGGGCCAGAGATACGCAGTATTTT
>TRBV30|once|-|TRBJ1-6
CAWSVTEWDSPLHF
TGTGCCTGGAGTGTAACAGAGTGGGATTCACCCCTCCACTTT
>TRBV6-5|once|TRBD1|TRBJ1-1
CASSWGTGTEAFF
TGTGCCAGCAGTTGGGGGACAGGGACTGAAGCTTTCTTT
>TRBV5-1|-|-|TRBJ2-3
CASSLAVSDTQYF
TGCGCCAGCAGCTTGGCCGTCTCAGATACGCAGTATTTT
>TRBV4-1|-|-|TRBJ1-1
CASSRRGYTEAFF
TGCGCCAGCAGCCGGAGAGGGTACACTGAAGCTTTCTTT
>TRBV30|-|-|TRBJ1-1
CAWNRKVTEAFF
TGTGCCTGGAACAGGAAGGTCACTGAAGCTTTCTTT
>TRBV7-2|-|TRBD1|TRBJ2-7
CASSLHRGYEQYF
TGTGCCAGCAGCTTACACAGGGGGTACGAGCAGTACTTC
>TRBV11-2|-|TRBD1|TRBJ2-7
CASSTDREFEQYF
TGTGCCAGCAGCACAGACAGGGAATTTGAGCAGTACTTC
>TRBV27|-|-|TRBJ1-5
CASSLLHPSGSLSNQPQHF
TGTGCCAGCAGTTTATTACACCCATCCGGGAGCCTTAGCAATCAGCCCCAGCATTTT
>TRBV7-3|-|-|TRBJ1-2
CASSSLYVTNYGYTF
TGTGCCAGCAGCTCCCTGTACGTAACAAACTATGGCTACACCTTC
>TRBV5-1|-|TRBD2|TRBJ2-5
CASSRLSGGETQYF
TGCGCCAGCAGCAGACTTAGCGGGGGGGAGACCCAGTACTTC